These T cell receptor beta chains were read from a single sample in a study of cytomegalovirus exposure and HLA in healthy donors. Sequencing was performed with immunoSEQ multiplex PCR; in TCRdb, only in-frame clones are kept and a portion is missing. The top ten hold roughly 0.24% of the sample, which has 200,000 or so clones, about 90% seen once. The sequencing sample was made of PBMCs. The receptors were sampled from a girl under three years old in good health and CMV-seronegative. The CDR3 runs from the conserved cysteine through the conserved F or W. D genes are given only for firm matches. A row's size may be missing; if present it is once, few, many or a size class.

J: TRBJ1-2; size: -; V: TRBV6-1; D: TRBD1; CDR3: CASSGTGGALGGYTF; DNA: TGTGCCAGCAGCGGGACAGGGGGCGCTTTAGGTGGCTACACCTTC
J: TRBJ2-7; size: -; V: TRBV2; D: -; CDR3: CATVTEVVRGSSYEQYF; DNA: TGTGCCACCGTGACCGAGGTGGTACGGGGGAGCTCCTACGAGCAGTACTTC
J: TRBJ2-7; size: -; V: TRBV28; D: TRBD1; CDR3: CASSPWDREYEQYF; DNA: TGTGCCAGCAGTCCGTGGGACAGAGAGTACGAGCAGTACTTC
J: TRBJ1-1; size: -; V: TRBV5-1; D: TRBD1; CDR3: CASSPGTGTNTEAFF; DNA: TGCGCCAGCAGCCCCGGGACAGGGACGAACACTGAAGCTTTCTTT
J: TRBJ2-1; size: -; V: TRBV19; D: -; CDR3: CASSIMPDYEQFF; DNA: TGTGCCAGTAGTATCATGCCGGACTATGAGCAGTTCTTC
J: TRBJ2-7; size: -; V: TRBV29-1; D: TRBD1; CDR3: CSVGTGGFEQYF; DNA: TGCAGCGTCGGGACAGGAGGGTTCGAGCAGTACTTC
J: TRBJ2-7; size: -; V: TRBV11-1; D: TRBD2; CDR3: CASSRAGGDYEQYF; DNA: TGTGCCAGCAGTCGCGCGGGGGGCGACTACGAGCAGTACTTC
J: TRBJ2-7; size: -; V: TRBV21-1; D: -; CDR3: CASSKVSSGRYEQYF; DNA: TGTGCCAGCAGCAAAGTTTCTAGCGGGAGGTACGAGCAGTACTTC
J: TRBJ1-5; size: -; V: TRBV30; D: TRBD1; CDR3: CACTGQGTNQPQHF; DNA: TGTGCCTGCACTGGACAGGGCACGAATCAGCCCCAGCATTTT
J: TRBJ1-4; size: -; V: TRBV7-9; D: TRBD1; CDR3: CASSLHLPGQGEKLFF; DNA: TGTGCCAGCAGCTTGCACCTGCCGGGACAGGGAGAAAAACTGTTTTTT
J: TRBJ2-2; size: -; V: TRBV15; D: -; CDR3: CATAVSAGELFF; DNA: TGTGCCACCGCGGTGTCGGCCGGGGAGCTGTTTTTT
J: TRBJ1-2; size: -; V: TRBV19; D: TRBD1; CDR3: CASSQGQIYGYTF; DNA: TGTGCCAGTAGCCAGGGACAGATCTATGGCTACACCTTC
J: TRBJ2-2; size: few; V: TRBV7-8; D: -; CDR3: CASSLLVGAVYGELFF; DNA: TGTGCCAGCAGCTTATTGGTGGGAGCGGTTTACGGGGAGCTGTTTTTT
J: TRBJ1-2; size: -; V: TRBV7-9; D: TRBD1; CDR3: CASSYEFGQGDYGYTF; DNA: TGTGCCAGCAGCTACGAATTCGGACAGGGAGACTATGGCTACACCTTC
J: TRBJ2-3; size: -; V: TRBV6-1; D: TRBD2; CDR3: CASSELAGGPDTQYF; DNA: TGTGCCAGCAGTGAACTAGCGGGAGGGCCAGATACGCAGTATTTT
J: TRBJ2-7; size: -; V: TRBV7-9; D: TRBD2; CDR3: CASSGREGSGRAYEQYF; DNA: TGTGCCAGCAGCGGGCGGGAGGGTAGCGGGAGGGCCTACGAGCAGTACTTC
J: TRBJ2-5; size: -; V: TRBV9; D: TRBD1; CDR3: CASSVGDRGQETQYF; DNA: TGTGCCAGCAGCGTAGGGGACAGGGGGCAAGAGACCCAGTACTTC
J: TRBJ1-4; size: few; V: TRBV2; D: -; CDR3: CASSQRQATNEKLFF; DNA: TGTGCCAGCAGTCAAAGACAGGCAACTAATGAAAAACTGTTTTTT
J: TRBJ2-7; size: -; V: TRBV6-5; D: TRBD2; CDR3: CASSRGTSGTYEQYF; DNA: TGTGCCAGCAGCCGCGGGACTAGCGGAACCTACGAGCAGTACTTC
J: TRBJ2-2; size: once; V: TRBV29-1; D: TRBD2; CDR3: CSVPGTTNTGELFF; DNA: TGCAGCGTTCCCGGGACTACCAACACCGGGGAGCTGTTTTTT
J: TRBJ2-1; size: once; V: TRBV25-1; D: -; CDR3: CASSPQGRQNEQFF; DNA: TGTGCCAGCAGCCCCCAGGGGCGGCAGAATGAGCAGTTCTTC
J: TRBJ1-5; size: -; V: TRBV7-9; D: -; CDR3: CASSLGWVGGTQPQHF; DNA: TGTGCCAGCAGCTTAGGATGGGTGGGAGGCACTCAGCCCCAGCATTTT
J: TRBJ2-1; size: -; V: TRBV4-1; D: -; CDR3: CASSQARVSYNEQFF; DNA: TGCGCCAGCAGCCAAGCCCGGGTGTCCTACAATGAGCAGTTCTTC
J: TRBJ1-1; size: once; V: TRBV7-9; D: -; CDR3: CASSSRRGKGSEAFF; DNA: TGTGCCAGCAGCTCGCGCCGGGGGAAGGGCTCTGAAGCTTTCTTT
J: TRBJ2-1; size: -; V: TRBV7-9; D: -; CDR3: CASTRSNEQFF; DNA: TGTGCCAGCACCCGGTCCAATGAGCAGTTCTTC
J: TRBJ2-7; size: -; V: TRBV7-6; D: TRBD2; CDR3: CASSSEIRLAGAREQYF; DNA: TGTGCCAGCAGCTCGGAAATAAGACTAGCGGGAGCTAGAGAGCAGTACTTC
J: TRBJ2-7; size: -; V: TRBV30; D: TRBD1; CDR3: CAWSVWTGASEQYF; DNA: TGTGCCTGGAGTGTTTGGACAGGGGCTTCCGAGCAGTACTTC
J: TRBJ1-2; size: -; V: TRBV4-1; D: TRBD1; CDR3: CASSQDAGQGYYGYTF; DNA: TGCGCCAGCAGCCAAGATGCGGGACAGGGGTACTATGGCTACACCTTC
J: TRBJ1-2; size: -; V: TRBV2; D: -; CDR3: CATVGYTF; DNA: TGTGCCACCGTGGGCTACACCTTC
J: TRBJ2-1; size: -; V: TRBV13; D: TRBD2; CDR3: CASSAAGTSGVTGSHEQFF; DNA: TGTGCCAGCAGCGCCGCCGGGACTAGCGGAGTTACAGGTAGCCATGAGCAGTTCTTC
J: TRBJ1-1; size: -; V: TRBV5-6; D: TRBD1; CDR3: CASSFPGTGDLNTEAFF; DNA: TGTGCCAGCAGCTTTCCCGGGACAGGGGACCTGAACACTGAAGCTTTCTTT
J: TRBJ1-2; size: -; V: TRBV4-2; D: -; CDR3: CASSQSIPGHLYGYTF; DNA: TGTGCCAGCAGCCAAAGTATTCCGGGACACCTCTATGGCTACACCTTC
J: TRBJ2-5; size: -; V: TRBV7-2; D: -; CDR3: CASSPQTANQETQYF; DNA: TGTGCCAGCAGCCCCCAGACAGCAAACCAAGAGACCCAGTACTTC
J: TRBJ2-1; size: few; V: TRBV29-1; D: -; CDR3: CSVESARTSSYNEQFF; DNA: TGCAGCGTTGAGAGCGCCCGTACTAGCTCCTACAATGAGCAGTTCTTC
J: TRBJ2-5; size: -; V: TRBV7-2; D: TRBD2; CDR3: CASSWRGGQETQYF; DNA: TGTGCCAGCAGCTGGAGGGGAGGGCAAGAGACCCAGTACTTC
J: TRBJ1-3; size: -; V: TRBV30; D: TRBD1; CDR3: CAWSVLGSDRGLGNTIYF; DNA: TGTGCCTGGAGTGTACTGGGTTCCGACAGGGGGCTTGGAAACACCATATATTTT
J: TRBJ2-1; size: -; V: TRBV4-1; D: -; CDR3: CASSQVSGYEQFF; DNA: TGCGCCAGCAGCCAAGTTTCCGGGTATGAGCAGTTCTTC
J: TRBJ2-2; size: once; V: TRBV9; D: TRBD2; CDR3: CASSQMLAGGKNTGELFF; DNA: TGTGCCAGCAGCCAAATGCTAGCGGGAGGGAAGAACACCGGGGAGCTGTTTTTT
J: TRBJ2-1; size: -; V: TRBV30; D: -; CDR3: CAWSAMSYNEQFF; DNA: TGTGCCTGGAGTGCCATGTCATACAATGAGCAGTTCTTC
J: TRBJ2-5; size: -; V: TRBV7-2; D: -; CDR3: CASSPRAVQETQYF; DNA: TGTGCCAGCAGCCCCCGAGCGGTCCAAGAGACCCAGTACTTC
J: TRBJ1-2; size: -; V: TRBV4-2; D: TRBD1; CDR3: CASSQDRGTVYGYTF; DNA: TGTGCCAGCAGCCAAGATCGAGGGACAGTGTATGGCTACACCTTC
J: TRBJ1-6; size: -; V: TRBV5-4; D: -; CDR3: CASSLSGLVSPLHF; DNA: TGTGCCAGCAGCTTATCGGGACTGGTCTCACCCCTCCACTTT
J: TRBJ2-1; size: -; V: TRBV5-4; D: TRBD2; CDR3: CASSLVGLDNEQFF; DNA: TGTGCCAGCAGCTTGGTCGGACTAGACAATGAGCAGTTCTTC
J: TRBJ2-5; size: -; V: TRBV5-1; D: TRBD2; CDR3: CASSWTWGGSGQTQYF; DNA: TGCGCCAGCAGCTGGACGTGGGGGGGGTCGGGTCAGACCCAGTACTTC
J: TRBJ2-3; size: -; V: TRBV7-9; D: -; CDR3: CSSRPPLSTITDTQYF; DNA: TGTTCCAGCAGGCCACCGCTCTCGACTATCACAGATACGCAGTATTTT
J: TRBJ1-5; size: -; V: TRBV19; D: TRBD1; CDR3: CASSIDREGNQPQHF; DNA: TGTGCCAGTAGTATTGACAGGGAAGGCAATCAGCCCCAGCATTTT
J: TRBJ2-2; size: -; V: TRBV27; D: -; CDR3: CASSTLRTETTGELFF; DNA: TGTGCCAGCAGCACCCTAAGGACAGAGACTACCGGGGAGCTGTTTTTT
J: TRBJ2-1; size: once; V: TRBV9; D: -; CDR3: CASSVAPSQGPYNEQFF; DNA: TGTGCCAGCAGCGTAGCTCCCTCGCAGGGGCCATACAATGAGCAGTTCTTC
J: TRBJ2-7; size: -; V: TRBV7-6; D: -; CDR3: CASSLGGRTYEQYF; DNA: TGTGCCAGCAGCTTAGGTGGCAGGACCTACGAGCAGTACTTC
J: TRBJ1-6; size: -; V: TRBV6-4; D: -; CDR3: CARHGPRVPASYNSPLHF; DNA: TGTGCCAGGCACGGACCCAGGGTCCCGGCCTCCTATAATTCACCCCTCCACTTT
J: TRBJ2-7; size: -; V: TRBV6-1; D: -; CDR3: CASSVPGGYEQYF; DNA: TGTGCCAGCAGTGTCCCAGGAGGCTACGAGCAGTACTTC